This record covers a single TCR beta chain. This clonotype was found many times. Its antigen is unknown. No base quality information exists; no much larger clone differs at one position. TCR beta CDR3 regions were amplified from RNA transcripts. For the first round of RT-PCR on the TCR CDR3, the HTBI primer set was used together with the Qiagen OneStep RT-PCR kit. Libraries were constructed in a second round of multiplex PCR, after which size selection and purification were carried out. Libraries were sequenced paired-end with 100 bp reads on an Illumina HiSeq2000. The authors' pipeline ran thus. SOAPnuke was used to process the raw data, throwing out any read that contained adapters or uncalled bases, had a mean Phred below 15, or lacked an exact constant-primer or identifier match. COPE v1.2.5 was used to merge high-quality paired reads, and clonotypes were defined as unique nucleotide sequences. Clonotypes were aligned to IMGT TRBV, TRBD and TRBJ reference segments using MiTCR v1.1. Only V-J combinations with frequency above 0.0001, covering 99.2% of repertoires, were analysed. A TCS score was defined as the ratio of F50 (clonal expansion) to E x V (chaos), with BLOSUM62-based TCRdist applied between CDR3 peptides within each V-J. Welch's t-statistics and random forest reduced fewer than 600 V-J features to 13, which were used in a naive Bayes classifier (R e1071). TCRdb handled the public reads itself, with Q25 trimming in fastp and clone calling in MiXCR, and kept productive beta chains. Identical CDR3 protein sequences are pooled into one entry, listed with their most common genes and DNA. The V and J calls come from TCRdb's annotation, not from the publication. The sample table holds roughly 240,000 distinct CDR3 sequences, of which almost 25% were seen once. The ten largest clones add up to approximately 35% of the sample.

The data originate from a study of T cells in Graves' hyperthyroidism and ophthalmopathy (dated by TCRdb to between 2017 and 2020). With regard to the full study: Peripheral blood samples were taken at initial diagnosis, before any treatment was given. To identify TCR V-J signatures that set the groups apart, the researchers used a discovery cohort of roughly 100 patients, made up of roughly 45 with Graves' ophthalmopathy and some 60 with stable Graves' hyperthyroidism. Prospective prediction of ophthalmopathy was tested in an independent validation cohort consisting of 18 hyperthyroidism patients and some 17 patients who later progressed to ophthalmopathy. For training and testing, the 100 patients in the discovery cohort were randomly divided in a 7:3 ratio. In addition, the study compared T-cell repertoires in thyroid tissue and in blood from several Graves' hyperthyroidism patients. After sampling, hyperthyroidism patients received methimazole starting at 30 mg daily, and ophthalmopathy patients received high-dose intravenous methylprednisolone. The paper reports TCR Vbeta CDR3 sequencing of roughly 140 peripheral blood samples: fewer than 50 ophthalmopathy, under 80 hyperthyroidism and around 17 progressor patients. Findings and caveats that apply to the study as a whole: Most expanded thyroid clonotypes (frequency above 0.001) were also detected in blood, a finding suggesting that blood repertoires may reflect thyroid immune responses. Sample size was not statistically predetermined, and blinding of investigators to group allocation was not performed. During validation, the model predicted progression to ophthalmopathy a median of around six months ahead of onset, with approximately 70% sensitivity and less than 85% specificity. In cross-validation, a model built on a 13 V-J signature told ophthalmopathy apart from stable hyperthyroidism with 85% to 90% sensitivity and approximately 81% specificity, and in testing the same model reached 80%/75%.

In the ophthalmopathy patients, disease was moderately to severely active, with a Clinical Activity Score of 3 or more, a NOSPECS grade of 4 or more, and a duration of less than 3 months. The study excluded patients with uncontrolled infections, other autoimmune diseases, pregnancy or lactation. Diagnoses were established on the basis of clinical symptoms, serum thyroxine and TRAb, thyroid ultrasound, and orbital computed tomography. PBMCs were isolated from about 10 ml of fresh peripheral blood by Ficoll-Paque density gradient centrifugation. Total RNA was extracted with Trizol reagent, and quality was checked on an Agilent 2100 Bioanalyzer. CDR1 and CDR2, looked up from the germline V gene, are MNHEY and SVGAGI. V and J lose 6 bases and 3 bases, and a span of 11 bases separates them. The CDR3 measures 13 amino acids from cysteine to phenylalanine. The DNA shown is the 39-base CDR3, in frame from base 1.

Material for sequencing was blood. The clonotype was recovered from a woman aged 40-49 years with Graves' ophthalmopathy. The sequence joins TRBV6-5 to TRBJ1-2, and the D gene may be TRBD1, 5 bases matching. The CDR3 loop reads CASRIGQYYGYTF. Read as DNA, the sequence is TGTGCCAGCAGAATCGGACAATACTATGGCTACACCTTC.